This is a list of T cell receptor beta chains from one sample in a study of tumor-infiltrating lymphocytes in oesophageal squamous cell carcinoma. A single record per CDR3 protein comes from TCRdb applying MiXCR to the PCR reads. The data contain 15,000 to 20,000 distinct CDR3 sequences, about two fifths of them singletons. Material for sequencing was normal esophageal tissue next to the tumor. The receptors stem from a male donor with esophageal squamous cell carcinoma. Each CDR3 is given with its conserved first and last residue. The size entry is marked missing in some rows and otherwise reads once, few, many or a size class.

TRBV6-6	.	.	CASSSGTSGAYEQYF
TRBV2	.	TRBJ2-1	CASRQSYEQFF
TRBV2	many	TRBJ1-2	CASSLRGQGYGYTF
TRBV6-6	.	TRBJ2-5	CASSFWRSTGELYF
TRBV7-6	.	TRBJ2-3	CASSSSGSTDTQYF
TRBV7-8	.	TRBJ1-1	CASSSRAEGTEAFF
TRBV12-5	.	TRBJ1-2	CASGSTQGGGYGYTF
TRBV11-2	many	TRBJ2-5	CASSLQGGSGETQYF
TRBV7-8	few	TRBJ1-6	CASSTTRGSDEQYF
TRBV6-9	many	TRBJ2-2	CASTGGRGDTGELFF
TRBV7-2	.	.	CASSLGPPLAGAHNEQFF
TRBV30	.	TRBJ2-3	CAWSVLGWTDTQYF
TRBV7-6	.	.	CASSLAELSYEQYF
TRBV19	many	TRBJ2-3	CASSMGTESTDTQYF
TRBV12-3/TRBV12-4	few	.	CASNWEGATQYF
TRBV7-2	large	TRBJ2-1	CASSYPSSYNEQFF